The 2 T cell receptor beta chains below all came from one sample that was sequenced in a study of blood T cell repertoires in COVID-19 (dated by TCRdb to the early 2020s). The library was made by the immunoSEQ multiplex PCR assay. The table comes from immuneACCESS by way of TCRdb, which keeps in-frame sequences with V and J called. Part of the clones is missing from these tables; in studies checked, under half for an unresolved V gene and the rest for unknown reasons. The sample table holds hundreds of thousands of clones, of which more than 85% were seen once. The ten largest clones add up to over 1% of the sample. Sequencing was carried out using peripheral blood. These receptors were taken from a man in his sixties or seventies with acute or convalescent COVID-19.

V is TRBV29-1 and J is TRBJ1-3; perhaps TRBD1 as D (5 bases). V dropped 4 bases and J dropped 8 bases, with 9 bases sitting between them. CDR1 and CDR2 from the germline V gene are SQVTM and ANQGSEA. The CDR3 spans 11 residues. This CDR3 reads CSVGRGDTIYF. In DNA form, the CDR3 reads TGCAGCGTTGGGAGGGGAGACACCATATATTTT.

This CDR3 is CASSIAGGPWEQYF. CDR3 nucleotides: TGTGCCAGTAGTATAGCGGGAGGGCCTTGGGAGCAGTACTTC. This chain uses TRBV19 with TRBJ2-7; 8 bases fit TRBD2. Germline CDR1 LNHDA, CDR2 SQIVND (reference sequence). The length of the CDR3 is 14 residues. Germline trimming cut 1 base from V and 7 bases from J; bases unmatched to any gene: 6.